The present entry profiles one TCR beta chain with its context. As for time point: pretreatment peripheral blood. Patients were living with locally advanced or metastatic urothelial carcinoma. V lost 0 bases to trimming and J lost 3 bases, with 6 bases between them. Germline V lookup: CDR1 SGHKS, CDR2 YYEKEE (reference sequence). The length of the CDR3 is 13 residues. This table comes from immunoSEQ multiplex PCR, and its TCRdb copy is limited to in-frame clones, with some not included. The sample holds about 50,000 clones; roughly four fifths are singletons and the top ten take about 3.2%. The entry originates in a study of PD-L1 blockade in urothelial cancer.

The clonotype was recovered from a man between 65 and 85 years old with urothelial cancer. The J gene is TRBJ2-5, the V gene TRBV5-5; tentatively, D is TRBD1 (5 bases). The material was PBMCs, obtained around atezolizumab (anti-PD-L1) treatment. The CDR3 protein is CASSLADKETQYF. Here the CDR3 DNA reads TGTGCCAGCAGCTTGGCGGACAAAGAGACCCAGTACTTC.